The clone carrying this T cell receptor (beta chain) occurred a few times. Its specificity is not known. The data belong to a study of graft-versus-host responses after intestinal transplantation. Looking at the study overall: All recipients were given anti-thymocyte globulin induction, and tacrolimus and steroids were then administered for around three years.

Clones were sequenced by immunoSEQ multiplex PCR, and TCRdb holds only the in-frame ones, with some missing. This sample has about 40,000 clones, with approximately 93% found just once. The CDR3 runs to 14 residues. The ends were cut back, 6 bases at V and 5 bases at J, with 14 bases in the middle. Germline values: CDR1 SNHLY, CDR2 FYNNEI. General study results and limits: GvH clones appeared in recipient marrow, some first in ileum or blood.

The clonotype comes from a human patient who received an intestinal transplant, so some T cells may come from the graft donor. Sequenced here: PBMCs, sampled 700 to 750 days after intestinal transplantation. The chain couples TRBV2 to TRBJ1-5; no clear D gene. This chain's CDR3 is CASSVGRRDQPQHF. The CDR3 DNA reads TGTGCCAGCAGCGTTGGACGGAGGGATCAGCCCCAGCATTTT.